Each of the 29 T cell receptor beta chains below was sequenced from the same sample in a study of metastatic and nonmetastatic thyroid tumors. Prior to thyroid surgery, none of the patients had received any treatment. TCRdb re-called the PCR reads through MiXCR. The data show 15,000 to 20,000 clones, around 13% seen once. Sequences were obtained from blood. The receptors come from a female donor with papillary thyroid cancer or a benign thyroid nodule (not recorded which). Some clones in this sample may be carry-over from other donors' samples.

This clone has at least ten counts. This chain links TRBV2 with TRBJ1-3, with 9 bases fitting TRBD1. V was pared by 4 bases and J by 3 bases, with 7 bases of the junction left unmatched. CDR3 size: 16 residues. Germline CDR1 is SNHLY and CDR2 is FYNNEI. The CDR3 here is CASSATGQGDGNTIYF. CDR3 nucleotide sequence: TGTGCCAGCAGTGCCACGGGACAGGGTGATGGAAACACCATATATTTT. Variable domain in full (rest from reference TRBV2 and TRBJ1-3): EPEVTQTPSHQVTQMGQEVILRCVPISNHLYFYWYRQILGQKVEFLVSFYNNEISEKSEIFDDQFSVERPDGSNFTLKIRSTKLEDSAMYFCASSATGQGDGNTIYFGEGSWLTVV.

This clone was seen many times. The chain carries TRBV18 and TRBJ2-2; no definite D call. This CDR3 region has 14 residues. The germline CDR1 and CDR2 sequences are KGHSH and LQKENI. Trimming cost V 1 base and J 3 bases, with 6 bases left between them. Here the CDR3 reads CASSPLADTGELFF. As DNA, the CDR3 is TGTGCCAGCTCACCACTTGCGGACACCGGGGAGCTGTTTTTT. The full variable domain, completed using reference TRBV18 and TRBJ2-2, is NAGVMQNPRHLVRRRGQEARLRCSPMKGHSHVYWYRQLPEEGLKFMVYLQKENIIDESGMPKERFSAEFPKEGPSILRIQQVVRGDSAAYFCASSPLADTGELFFGEGSRLTVL.

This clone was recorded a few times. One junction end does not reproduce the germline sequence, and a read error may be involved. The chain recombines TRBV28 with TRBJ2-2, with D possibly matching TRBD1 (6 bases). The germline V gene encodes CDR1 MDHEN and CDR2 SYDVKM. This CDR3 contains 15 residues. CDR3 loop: CASSSTTGRTGELFF. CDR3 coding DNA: TGTGCCAGTAGTTCAACAACAGGGCGCACCGGGGAGCTGTTTTTT.

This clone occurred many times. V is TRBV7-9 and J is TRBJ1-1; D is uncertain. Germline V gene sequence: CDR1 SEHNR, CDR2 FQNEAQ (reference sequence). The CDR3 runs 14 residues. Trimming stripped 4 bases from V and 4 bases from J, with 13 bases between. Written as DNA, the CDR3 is TGTGCCAGCAGCTATGTGATAGTGAGCACTGAAGCTTTCTTT. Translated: CASSYVIVSTEAFF.

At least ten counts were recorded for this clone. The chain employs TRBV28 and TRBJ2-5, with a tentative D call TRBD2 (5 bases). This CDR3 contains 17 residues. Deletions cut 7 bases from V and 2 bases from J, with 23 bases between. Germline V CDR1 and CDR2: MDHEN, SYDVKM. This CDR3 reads CASTEVSGYRRQETQYF. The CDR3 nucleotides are TGTGCCAGCACCGAAGTCTCGGGGTACCGTCGACAAGAGACCCAGTACTTC.

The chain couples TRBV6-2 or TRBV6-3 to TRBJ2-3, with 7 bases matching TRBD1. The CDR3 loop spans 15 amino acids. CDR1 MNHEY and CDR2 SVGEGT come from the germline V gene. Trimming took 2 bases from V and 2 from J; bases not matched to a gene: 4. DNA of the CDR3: TGTGCCAGCAGTTACCCAGGGGGTCCCACAGATACGCAGTATTTT. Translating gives CASSYPGGPTDTQYF.

In DNA form, the CDR3 reads TGTGCCTCAAGTCCTCTCTCGGGGTCTGAAGCTTTCTTT. Protein: CASSPLSGSEAFF. This chain connects TRBV7-9 to TRBJ1-1; D unresolved. The CDR3 is made up of 13 amino acids. CDR1 and CDR2 (germline): SEHNR, FQNEAQ (reference sequence). The V end was cut by 11 bases, the J end by 6 bases, with 19 bases between.

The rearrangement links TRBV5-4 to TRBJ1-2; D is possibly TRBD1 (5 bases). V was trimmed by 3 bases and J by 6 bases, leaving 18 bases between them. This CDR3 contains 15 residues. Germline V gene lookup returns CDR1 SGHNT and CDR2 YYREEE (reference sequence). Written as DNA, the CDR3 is TGTGCCAGCAGCTGGCCCGGGACTACCAAGGATGGCTACACCTTC. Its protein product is CASSWPGTTKDGYTF.

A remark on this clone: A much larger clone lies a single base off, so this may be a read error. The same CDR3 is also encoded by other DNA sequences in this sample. This chain's CDR3 is CASSAGTGSEQYF. Here the CDR3 DNA reads TGTGCTAGCAGCGCCGGGACGGGGAGCGAGCAGTACTTC. The chain has TRBV7-7 and TRBJ2-7; D possibly matches TRBD1 or TRBD2 (5 bases each). In germline, CDR1 is SSHAT, CDR2 FNYEAQ (reference sequence). This CDR3 region has 13 residues.

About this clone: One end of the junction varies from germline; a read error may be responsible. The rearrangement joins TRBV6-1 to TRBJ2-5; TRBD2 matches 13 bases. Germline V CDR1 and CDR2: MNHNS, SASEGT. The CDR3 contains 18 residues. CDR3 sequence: CASSEDRGVTSGGSTQYF. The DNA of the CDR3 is TGTGCCAGCAGCGAAGACCGAGGTGTGACTAGCGGGGGGTCGACCCAGTACTTC.

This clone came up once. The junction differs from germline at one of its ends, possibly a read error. CDR3 sequence reads: CSARGSSDNERFF. In DNA, the CDR3 is TGCAGTGCTAGAGGGTCTAGCGACAATGAGCGGTTCTTC. This chain connects TRBV20-1 to TRBJ2-1; tentative D call: TRBD2 (6 bases). The germline CDR1 and CDR2 sequences are DFQATT and SNEGSKA (reference sequence). CDR3 length: 13 residues.

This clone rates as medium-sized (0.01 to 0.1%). CDR3 protein: CASSARGHLDNEQFF. CDR3 coding DNA: TGTGCCAGCAGTGCCAGGGGGCATTTGGACAATGAGCAGTTCTTC. V usage is TRBV25-1 and J usage is TRBJ2-1, with 8 bases aligning to TRBD1. CDR3 length: 15 residues. V lost 4 bases and J lost 5; bases outside the gene matches: 7. The germline V gene encodes CDR1 MGHDK and CDR2 SYGVNS.

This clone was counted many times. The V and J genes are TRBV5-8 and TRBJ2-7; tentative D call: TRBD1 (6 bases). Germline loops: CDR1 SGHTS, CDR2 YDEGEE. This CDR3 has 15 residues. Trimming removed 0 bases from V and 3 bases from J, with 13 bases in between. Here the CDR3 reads CASSLGSLRGYEQYF. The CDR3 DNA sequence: TGTGCCAGCAGCTTGGGAAGTCTCAGGGGCTACGAGCAGTACTTC.

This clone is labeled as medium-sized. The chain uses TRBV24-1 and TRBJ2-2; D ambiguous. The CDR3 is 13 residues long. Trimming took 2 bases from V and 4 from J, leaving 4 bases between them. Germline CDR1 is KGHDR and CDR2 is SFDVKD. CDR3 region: CATSDWGTGELFF. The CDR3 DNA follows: TGTGCCACCAGTGATTGGGGCACCGGGGAGCTGTTTTTT.

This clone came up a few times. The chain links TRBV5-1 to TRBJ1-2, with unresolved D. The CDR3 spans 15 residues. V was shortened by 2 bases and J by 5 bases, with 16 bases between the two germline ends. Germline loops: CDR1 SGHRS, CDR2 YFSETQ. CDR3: CASSLYISGSYGYTF. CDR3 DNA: TGCGCCAGCAGCTTATACATATCCGGGAGTTATGGCTACACCTTC.

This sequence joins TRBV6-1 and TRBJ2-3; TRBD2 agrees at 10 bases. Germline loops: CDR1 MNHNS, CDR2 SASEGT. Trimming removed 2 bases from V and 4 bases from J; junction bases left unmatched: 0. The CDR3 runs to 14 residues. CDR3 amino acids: CASSELAGADTQYF. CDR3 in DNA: TGTGCCAGCAGTGAACTAGCGGGAGCAGATACGCAGTATTTT.

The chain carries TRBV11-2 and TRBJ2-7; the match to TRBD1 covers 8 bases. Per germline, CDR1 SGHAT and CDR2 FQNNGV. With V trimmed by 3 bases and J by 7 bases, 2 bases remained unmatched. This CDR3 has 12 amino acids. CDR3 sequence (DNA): TGTGCCAGCAGCTTCAGGGGGCAAGAGCAGTACTTC. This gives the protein CASSFRGQEQYF.

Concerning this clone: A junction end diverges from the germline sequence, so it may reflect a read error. The DNA for the CDR3 is TGTGCCAGCAGTGACAAGAGCGTGAGCTTAGATACTCAGTATTTT. The encoded protein is CASSDKSVSLDTQYF. The chain employs TRBV6-4 and TRBJ2-3; D is ambiguous. The length of the CDR3 is 15 residues. Germline lookup yields CDR1 MRHNA and CDR2 SNTAGT.

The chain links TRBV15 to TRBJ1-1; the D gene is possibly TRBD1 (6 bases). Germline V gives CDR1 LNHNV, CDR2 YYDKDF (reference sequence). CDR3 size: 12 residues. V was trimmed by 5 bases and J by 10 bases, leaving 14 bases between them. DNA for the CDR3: TGTGCCACCAGCGGCAGGGGATTTGGAGCTTTCTTT. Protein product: CATSGRGFGAFF.

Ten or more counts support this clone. The CDR3 reads CASSLESSGRKYTGELFF. The CDR3 bases are TGCGCCAGCAGCTTGGAGTCTAGCGGGAGGAAATACACCGGGGAGCTGTTTTTT. The chain combines TRBV5-1 with TRBJ2-2; 11 bases line up with TRBD2. The CDR3 extends over 18 amino acids. V shed 0 bases, J shed 3 bases, and the junction held 7 bases outside the gene matches. Germline values: CDR1 SGHRS, CDR2 YFSETQ.

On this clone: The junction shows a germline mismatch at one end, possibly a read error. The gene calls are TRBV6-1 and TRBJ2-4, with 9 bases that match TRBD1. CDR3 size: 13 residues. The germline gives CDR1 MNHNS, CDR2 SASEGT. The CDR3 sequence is CASSTVAGTGYVF. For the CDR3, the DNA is TGTGCCAGCAGTACCGTGGCGGGGACAGGGTACGTCTTC.

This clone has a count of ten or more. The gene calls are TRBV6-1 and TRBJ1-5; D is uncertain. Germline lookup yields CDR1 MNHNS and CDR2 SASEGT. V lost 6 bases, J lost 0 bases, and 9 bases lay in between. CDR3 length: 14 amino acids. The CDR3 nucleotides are TGTGCCAGCAGGGATTCCTATAGCAATCAGCCCCAGCATTTT. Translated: CASRDSYSNQPQHF.

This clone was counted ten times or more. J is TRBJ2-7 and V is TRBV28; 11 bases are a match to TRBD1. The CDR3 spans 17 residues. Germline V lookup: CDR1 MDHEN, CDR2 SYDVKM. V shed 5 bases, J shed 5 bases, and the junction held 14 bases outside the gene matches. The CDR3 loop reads CASSLLGVGTGGNEQYF. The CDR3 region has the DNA TGTGCCAGCAGTCTCCTAGGTGTCGGGACAGGGGGGAACGAGCAGTACTTC.

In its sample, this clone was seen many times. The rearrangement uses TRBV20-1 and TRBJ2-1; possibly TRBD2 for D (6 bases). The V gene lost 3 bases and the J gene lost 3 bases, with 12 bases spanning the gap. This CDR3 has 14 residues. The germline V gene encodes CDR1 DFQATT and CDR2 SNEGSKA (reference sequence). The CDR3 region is CSARYGSGYNEQFF. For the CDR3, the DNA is TGCAGTGCTAGGTACGGGAGTGGCTACAATGAGCAGTTCTTC.

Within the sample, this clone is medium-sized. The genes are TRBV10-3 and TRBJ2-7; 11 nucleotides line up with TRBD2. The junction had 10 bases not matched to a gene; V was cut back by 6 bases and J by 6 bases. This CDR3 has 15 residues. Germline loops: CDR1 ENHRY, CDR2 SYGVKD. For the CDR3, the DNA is TGTGCCATCAGGGTCACTAGCGGGAGCCACGGCGAGCAGTACTTC. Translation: CAIRVTSGSHGEQYF.

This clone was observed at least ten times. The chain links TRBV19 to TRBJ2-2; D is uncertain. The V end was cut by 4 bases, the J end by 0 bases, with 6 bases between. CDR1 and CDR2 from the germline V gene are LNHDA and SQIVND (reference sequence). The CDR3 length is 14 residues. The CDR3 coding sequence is TGTGCCAGTAGTAATAGGGCGAACACCGGGGAGCTGTTTTTT. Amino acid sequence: CASSNRANTGELFF.

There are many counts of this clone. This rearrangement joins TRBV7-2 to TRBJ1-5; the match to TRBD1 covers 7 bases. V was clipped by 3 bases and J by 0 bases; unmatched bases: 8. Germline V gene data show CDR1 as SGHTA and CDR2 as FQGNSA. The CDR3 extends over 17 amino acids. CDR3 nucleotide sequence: TGTGCCAGCAGCTTCGCCCGGGACAGCTATAGCAATCAGCCCCAGCATTTT. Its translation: CASSFARDSYSNQPQHF.

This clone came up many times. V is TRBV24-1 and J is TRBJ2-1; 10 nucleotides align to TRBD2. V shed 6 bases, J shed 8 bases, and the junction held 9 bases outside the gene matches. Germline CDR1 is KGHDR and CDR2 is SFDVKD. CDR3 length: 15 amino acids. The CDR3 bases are TGTGCCACCAGTCAAATAGCGGGAGGAGGGCATGAGCAGTTCTTC. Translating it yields CATSQIAGGGHEQFF.

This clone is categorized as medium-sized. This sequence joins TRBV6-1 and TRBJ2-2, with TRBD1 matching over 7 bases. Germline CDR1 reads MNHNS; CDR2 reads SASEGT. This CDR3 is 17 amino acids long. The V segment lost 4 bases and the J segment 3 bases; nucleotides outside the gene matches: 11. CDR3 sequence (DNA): TGTGCCAGCAGTGTAACCGGGACAGCTGGATACACCGGGGAGCTGTTTTTT. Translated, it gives CASSVTGTAGYTGELFF.